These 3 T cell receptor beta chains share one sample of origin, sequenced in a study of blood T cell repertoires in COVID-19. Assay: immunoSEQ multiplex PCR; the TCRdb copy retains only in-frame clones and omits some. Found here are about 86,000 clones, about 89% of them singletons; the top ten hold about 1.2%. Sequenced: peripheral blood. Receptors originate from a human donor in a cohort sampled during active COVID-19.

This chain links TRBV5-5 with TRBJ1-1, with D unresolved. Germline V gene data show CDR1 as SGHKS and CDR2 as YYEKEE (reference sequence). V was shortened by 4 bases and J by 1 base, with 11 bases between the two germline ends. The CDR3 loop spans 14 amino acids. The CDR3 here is CASSRYGSNTEAFF. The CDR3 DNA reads TGTGCCAGCAGCCGATACGGTTCGAACACTGAAGCTTTCTTT.

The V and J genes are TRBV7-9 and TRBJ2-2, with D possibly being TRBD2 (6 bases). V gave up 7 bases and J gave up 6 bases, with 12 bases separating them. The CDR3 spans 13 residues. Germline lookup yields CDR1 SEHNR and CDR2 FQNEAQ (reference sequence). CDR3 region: CASMSGEAGELFF. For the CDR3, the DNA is TGTGCCAGCATGTCGGGAGAAGCCGGGGAGCTGTTTTTT.

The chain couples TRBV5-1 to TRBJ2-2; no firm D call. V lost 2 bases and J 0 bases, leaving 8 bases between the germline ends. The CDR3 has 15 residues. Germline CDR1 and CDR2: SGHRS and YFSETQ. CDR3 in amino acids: CASSFGGTNTGELFF. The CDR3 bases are TGCGCCAGCAGCTTCGGCGGAACGAACACCGGGGAGCTGTTTTTT.